This T cell receptor (beta chain) was sequenced for a study of cytomegalovirus exposure and HLA in healthy donors. Study results and limitations: The classifier was said to identify cytomegalovirus status with high specificity and sensitivity. 164 TCR beta chains were listed as cytomegalovirus-associated.

Some clones are missing from TCRdb's copy, which holds only in-frame ones; the method was immunoSEQ multiplex PCR. In the table there are about 47,000 clones, 92% of which are singletons. Among the 100 to 150 subjects of the validation cohort, separate from the approximately 700-subject first cohort, were the donors. Regarding this clone: The antigen is undetermined.

The sample comprised PBMCs. The receptor's source is a young man in good health and CMV-seronegative.

CDR3 sequence reads: CASSLNVRQGAIVKQYF. The CDR3 region has the DNA TGCGCCAGCAGCTTGAATGTGCGACAGGGGGCGATCGTCAAGCAGTACTTC. V usage is TRBV5-1 and J usage is TRBJ2-7; 10 nucleotides match TRBD1. Germline-derived CDR1 and CDR2 are SGHRS and YFSETQ. The CDR3 sequence is 17 residues long. The J segment lost 8 bases and the V segment lost 1 base, leaving 15 bases of the junction unmatched.